This T cell receptor beta chain was captured in a study of T cells in Graves' hyperthyroidism and ophthalmopathy. Overall study findings and caveats: Model predictions of ophthalmopathy came a median approximately 6.5 months before onset. Also found in blood were most expanded thyroid clonotypes above 0.001.

This CDR3 contains 14 residues. V gave up 6 bases and J gave up 8 bases, with 19 bases separating them. The source material, RNA transcripts, was used to amplify TCR beta CDR3 regions. A first-round RT-PCR of the TCR CDR3 used the HTBI primer set. TCRdb called the multiplex PCR reads again in MiXCR, with one record for every CDR3 protein. The sample yields 650,000 to 800,000 distinct CDR3 sequences, 45% seen once. The sample holds many counts of this clonotype. Its target is not known. Specimen: peripheral blood or thyroid tissue (not recorded which). This rearrangement joins TRBV12-3 or TRBV12-4 to TRBJ1-2; D possibly corresponds to TRBD1 (5 bases). The TCR comes from an adult man with Graves' disease, either hyperthyroidism or ophthalmopathy (not recorded which). The CDR3 sequence is CASSLGDTGRGYTF. CDR3 bases: TGTGCCAGCAGCCTAGGGGATACGGGGAGAGGCTACACCTTC.